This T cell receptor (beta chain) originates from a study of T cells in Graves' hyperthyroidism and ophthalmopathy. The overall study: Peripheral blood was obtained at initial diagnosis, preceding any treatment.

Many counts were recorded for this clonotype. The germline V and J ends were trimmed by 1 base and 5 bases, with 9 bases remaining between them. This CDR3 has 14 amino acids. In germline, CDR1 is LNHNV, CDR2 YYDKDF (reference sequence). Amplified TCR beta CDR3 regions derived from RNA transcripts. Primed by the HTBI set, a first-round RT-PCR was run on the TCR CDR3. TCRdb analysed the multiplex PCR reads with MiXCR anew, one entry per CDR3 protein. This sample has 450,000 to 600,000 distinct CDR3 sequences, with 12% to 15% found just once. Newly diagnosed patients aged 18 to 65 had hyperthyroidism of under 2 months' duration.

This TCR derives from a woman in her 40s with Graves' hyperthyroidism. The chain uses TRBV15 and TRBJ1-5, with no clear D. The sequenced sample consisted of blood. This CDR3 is CATSRVEGYQPQHF. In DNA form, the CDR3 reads TGTGCCACCAGCAGAGTGGAGGGTTATCAGCCCCAGCATTTT.